The clone carrying this T cell receptor (beta chain) was picked up one time. The antigen is not known. Sequence at one end of the junction differs from germline and may be a read error. CDR1 is SSHAT and CDR2 is FNYEAQ in the germline V gene (reference sequence). CDR3 length: 17 residues. Sequencing used immunoSEQ multiplex PCR; TCRdb keeps in-frame clones, though not all of them. The repertoire includes 30,000 to 45,000 clones, approximately 89% of them detected once, and just under 2% sits in the top ten. The sample belongs to a study of T cell clonotyping in hematopoietic cell transplantation. The study's findings and limits: Pathologically expanded recipient clonotypes increased progressively from day 30 to day 180 as diversity fell. CD4 and CD8 repertoire contributions could not be separated without sorting.

This rearrangement joins TRBV7-7 to TRBJ2-5; 10 bases line up with TRBD2. The sequenced material came from peripheral blood mononuclear cells. This TCR derives from a woman between 40 and 55 years old in good health. Some clones in this sample may be carry-over from other donors' samples. CDR3 sequence (DNA): TGTGCTAGCAGCCTGGGGCTAGCGGGAGTTAGCCAAGAGACCCAGTACTTC. Amino acid sequence: CASSLGLAGVSQETQYF.